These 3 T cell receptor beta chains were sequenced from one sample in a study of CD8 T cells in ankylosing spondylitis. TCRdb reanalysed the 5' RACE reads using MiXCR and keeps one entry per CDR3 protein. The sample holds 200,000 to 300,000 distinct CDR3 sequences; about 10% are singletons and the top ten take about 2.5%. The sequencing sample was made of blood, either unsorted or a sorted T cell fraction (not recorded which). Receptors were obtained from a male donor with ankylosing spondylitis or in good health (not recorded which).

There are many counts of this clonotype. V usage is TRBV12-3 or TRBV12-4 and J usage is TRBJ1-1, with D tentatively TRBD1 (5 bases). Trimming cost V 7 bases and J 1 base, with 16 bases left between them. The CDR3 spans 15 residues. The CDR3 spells CASTYGVTGNTEAFF. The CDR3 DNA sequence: TGTGCCAGCACCTATGGGGTAACAGGGAACACTGAAGCTTTCTTT.

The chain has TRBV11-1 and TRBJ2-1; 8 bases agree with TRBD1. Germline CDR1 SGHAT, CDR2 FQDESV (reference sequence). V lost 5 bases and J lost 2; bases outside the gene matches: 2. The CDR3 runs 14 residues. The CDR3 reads CASSPQGAYNEQFF. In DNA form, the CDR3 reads TGTGCCAGCAGCCCACAGGGGGCCTACAATGAGCAGTTCTTC.

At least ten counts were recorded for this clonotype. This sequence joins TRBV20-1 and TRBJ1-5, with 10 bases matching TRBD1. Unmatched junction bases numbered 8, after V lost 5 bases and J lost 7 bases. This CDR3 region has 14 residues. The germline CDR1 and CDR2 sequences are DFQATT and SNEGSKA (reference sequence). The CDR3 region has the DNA TGCAGTGCTCGGGGACAGGGGAGACTCCAGCCCCAGCATTTT. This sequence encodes CSARGQGRLQPQHF.